This T cell receptor beta chain was obtained from a study of T cells in Graves' hyperthyroidism and ophthalmopathy. Study-level findings and limits: Most thyroid clonotypes expanded above 0.001 appeared in blood too.

Amplification of TCR beta CDR3 regions used RNA as the template. First-round RT-PCR with HTBI primers amplified the TCR CDR3 region. TCRdb passed the multiplex PCR reads through MiXCR, listing each CDR3 protein once. There are roughly 660,000 distinct CDR3 sequences in the sample; 17% occur only once, and about a sixth lies in the top ten. This clonotype was counted ten times or more. Its target is unknown. CDR3 size: 14 residues. Germline CDR1 and CDR2: GTSNPN and SVGIG (reference sequence). Trimming removed 0 bases from V and 5 bases from J, with 10 bases in between. Specimen: blood. This receptor was taken from a man aged 45-65 years with Graves' hyperthyroidism. The V and J genes are TRBV30 and TRBJ1-4, with D possibly being TRBD1 (5 bases). CDR3 region: CAWSVWGPNEKLFF. In nucleotides, the CDR3 is TGTGCCTGGAGTGTTTGGGGCCCCAATGAAAAACTGTTTTTT.